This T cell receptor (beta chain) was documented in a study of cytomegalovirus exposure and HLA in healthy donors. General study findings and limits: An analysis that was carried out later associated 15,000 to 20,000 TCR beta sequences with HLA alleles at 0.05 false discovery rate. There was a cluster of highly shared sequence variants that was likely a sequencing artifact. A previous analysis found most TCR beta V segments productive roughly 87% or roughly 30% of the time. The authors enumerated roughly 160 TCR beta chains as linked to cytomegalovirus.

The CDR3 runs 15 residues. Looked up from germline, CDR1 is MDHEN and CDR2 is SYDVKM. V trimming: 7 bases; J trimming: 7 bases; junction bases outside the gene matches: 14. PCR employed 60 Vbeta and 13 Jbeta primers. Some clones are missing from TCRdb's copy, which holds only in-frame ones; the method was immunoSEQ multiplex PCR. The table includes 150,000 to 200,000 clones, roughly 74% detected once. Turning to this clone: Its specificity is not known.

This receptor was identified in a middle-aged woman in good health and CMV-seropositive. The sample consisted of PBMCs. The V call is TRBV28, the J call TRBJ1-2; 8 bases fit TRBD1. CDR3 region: CASISTGAEEGGYTF. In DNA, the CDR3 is TGTGCCAGCATCTCGACAGGGGCCGAAGAGGGTGGCTACACCTTC.